This entry lists 12 T cell receptor beta chains sequenced from one sample in a study of regulatory T cells in long-lasting Graves disease. TCR beta libraries were built with iRepertoire HTBI primers and Arm-PCR of CDR3 regions. TCRdb independently ran MiXCR on the multiplex PCR reads; one entry per CDR3 protein. The table records some 490,000 distinct CDR3 sequences, more than 10% of them present only once. Time point: newly diagnosed GD, antithyroid drugs for less than 3 months. There was RNA extracted from PBMCs, and the TCR library was made from it. These sequences were also reported in another study, on T cells in Graves' hyperthyroidism and ophthalmopathy.

The sample consisted of peripheral blood mononuclear cells (PBMCs), taken at new diagnosis, from a patient treated with antithyroid drugs. The receptors derive from a woman in her thirties with Graves disease.

This clonotype occurred many times. The V gene is TRBV29-1, the J gene TRBJ2-5; 7 nucleotides align to TRBD1. Germline loops: CDR1 SQVTM, CDR2 ANQGSEA. The length of the CDR3 is 12 residues. V lost 5 bases and J lost 5; bases outside the gene matches: 5. The CDR3 loop reads CSVQGGAETQYF. The CDR3 DNA sequence: TGCAGCGTTCAAGGGGGCGCGGAGACCCAGTACTTC.

This clonotype occurred a few times. This chain uses TRBV5-4 with TRBJ1-1, with 7 bases that match TRBD1. Unmatched junction bases numbered 6, after V lost 0 bases and J lost 1 base. The CDR3 has 16 amino acids. Per germline, CDR1 SGHNT and CDR2 YYREEE (reference sequence). CDR3 region: CASSLGGGQSNTEAFF. The CDR3 DNA sequence: TGTGCCAGCAGCTTGGGGGGGGGACAGTCGAACACTGAAGCTTTCTTT.

This clonotype was counted at least ten times. The chain employs TRBV11-2 and TRBJ2-5, with 7 positions matching TRBD1. The germline gives CDR1 SGHAT, CDR2 FQNNGV. V trimming: 4 bases; J trimming: 0 bases; junction bases outside the gene matches: 5. The CDR3 contains 15 residues. Written as DNA, the CDR3 is TGTGCCAGCAGCTCCTTCACAGGGGACCAAGAGACCCAGTACTTC. Protein product: CASSSFTGDQETQYF.

This sequence joins TRBV11-2 and TRBJ1-1, with D uncertain. V lost 2 bases and J lost 7, with 5 bases in between. This CDR3 is 11 amino acids long. Germline loops: CDR1 SGHAT, CDR2 FQNNGV. This chain's CDR3 is CASSLRLEAFF. The CDR3 bases are TGTGCCAGCAGCTTACGACTTGAAGCTTTCTTT.

This clonotype was seen only a few times. This chain links TRBV27 with TRBJ2-1; D is possibly TRBD2 (5 bases). This CDR3 has 17 residues. The V end lost 1 base, the J end lost 0 bases, and 13 bases lay between the germline ends. Germline CDR1 is MNHEY and CDR2 is SMNVEV (reference sequence). Here the CDR3 DNA reads TGTGCCAGCAGTTTATGGTTGATGAGCGGCTCCTACAATGAGCAGTTCTTC. Translated, it gives CASSLWLMSGSYNEQFF.

This clonotype has at least ten counts. This chain connects TRBV14 to TRBJ2-1; no reliable D call. The CDR3 length is 15 residues. Germline loops: CDR1 SGHDN, CDR2 FVKESK. The V and J ends lost 5 bases and 4 bases respectively, with 15 bases between them. The CDR3 coding sequence is TGTGCCAGCAGCATTAAGCTGAACTTTTACAATGAGCAGTTCTTC. Residues: CASSIKLNFYNEQFF.

The sample holds many counts of this clonotype. This sequence joins TRBV18 and TRBJ1-5; 7 nucleotides align to TRBD1. The CDR3 runs 15 residues. Germline V CDR1 and CDR2: KGHSH, LQKENI. Trimming cost V 2 bases and J 6 bases; bases outside gene matches: 7. Here the CDR3 DNA reads TGTGCCAGCTCACCATGGCCAGGGGGTGGTCAGCCCCAGCATTTT. It is translated as CASSPWPGGGQPQHF.

Many counts were recorded for this clonotype. The CDR3 spells CSAEPALGTPGQETQYF. CDR3 coding DNA: TGCAGTGCTGAACCCGCATTAGGAACCCCGGGGCAAGAGACCCAGTACTTC. The chain combines TRBV20-1 with TRBJ2-5; maybe TRBD2 (5 bases). Germline V CDR1 and CDR2: DFQATT, SNEGSKA (reference sequence). The V end lost 5 bases, the J end lost 2 bases, and 24 bases lay between the germline ends. This CDR3 has 17 amino acids.

In its sample, this clonotype was seen a few times. V gene TRBV20-1 combines with J gene TRBJ2-1; 7 bases align to TRBD2. This CDR3 contains 16 residues. Germline loops: CDR1 DFQATT, CDR2 SNEGSKA (reference sequence). The J segment lost 0 bases and the V segment lost 4 bases, leaving 9 bases of the junction unmatched. DNA for the CDR3: TGCAGTGCTACAATGATAGCGGGTAGCTCCTACAATGAGCAGTTCTTC. Translated, it gives CSATMIAGSSYNEQFF.

At least ten counts were recorded for this clonotype. V usage is TRBV7-2 and J usage is TRBJ1-1; maybe TRBD1 (6 bases). Germline assignment: CDR1 SGHTA and CDR2 FQGNSA. The CDR3 is made up of 14 amino acids. V lost 6 bases and J lost 5, with 16 bases in between. CDR3 bases: TGTGCCAGCAGTGGGGGCAGGGGTAGGACTGAAGCTTTCTTT. Its protein is CASSGGRGRTEAFF.

The chain combines TRBV19 with TRBJ2-5, with TRBD1 as a possible D gene (6 bases). From germline, CDR1 is LNHDA and CDR2 SQIVND (reference sequence). This CDR3 has 13 amino acids. V lost 7 bases, J lost 1 base, and 10 bases lay in between. The CDR3 coding sequence is TGTGCCAGTACTCCGACAGGCCAAGAGACCCAGTACTTC. It yields the protein CASTPTGQETQYF.

The table lists this clonotype with a few counts. This may be a read error: a much more frequent sequence differs by one nucleotide. Without the conserved terminal phenylalanine or tryptophan, this CDR3 likely stems from a read error. This chain joins TRBV6-8 and TRBJ2-7; D may be TRBD1 or TRBD2 (6 bases each). This CDR3 comprises 17 residues. V was shortened by 5 bases and J by 3 bases, with 23 bases between the two germline ends. Germline assignment: CDR1 MNHGY and CDR2 SAAAGT. CDR3 coding DNA: TGTGCCAGCAGTCCCCAAGGCGGAGGGACACGGGTCTACGAGCAGTACCTC. As protein: CASSPQGGGTRVYEQYL.